Sequencing of this T cell receptor (beta chain) was carried out in a study of blood T cells in healthy people across ages. A minimum of 6 million PBMCs was isolated per sample. Per individual sample, total RNA of at least 6 micrograms was extracted. V lost 2 bases to trimming and J lost 3 bases, with 10 bases between them. The CDR3 is 14 residues long. From germline, CDR1 is MNHNY and CDR2 SVGAGI (reference sequence). Primers used in a second PCR of roughly 6 to 11 cycles were a sample-barcoded 5' primer and a J-beta primer mix. TCRdb processed the 5' RACE reads anew with MiXCR; each CDR3 protein has one entry. This sample yields about 800,000 distinct CDR3 sequences, of which approximately 25% are seen a single time; 3% to 4.5% belongs to the top ten. The sample was also reused in another study, on T cells of mothers and their children. As that study records: From each mother came over 9.5 million TCR beta CDR3 reads, and from each child came 2.5 million to 3.5 million.

The J gene is TRBJ2-5, the V gene TRBV6-6; D call uncertain. The sequence was obtained from a boy aged 5-17 years in good health. Sequencing was done on a sample of blood. CDR3 DNA: TGTGCCAGCAGTTACCGTGAAGGGAAAGAGACCCAGTACTTC. It is translated as CASSYREGKETQYF.